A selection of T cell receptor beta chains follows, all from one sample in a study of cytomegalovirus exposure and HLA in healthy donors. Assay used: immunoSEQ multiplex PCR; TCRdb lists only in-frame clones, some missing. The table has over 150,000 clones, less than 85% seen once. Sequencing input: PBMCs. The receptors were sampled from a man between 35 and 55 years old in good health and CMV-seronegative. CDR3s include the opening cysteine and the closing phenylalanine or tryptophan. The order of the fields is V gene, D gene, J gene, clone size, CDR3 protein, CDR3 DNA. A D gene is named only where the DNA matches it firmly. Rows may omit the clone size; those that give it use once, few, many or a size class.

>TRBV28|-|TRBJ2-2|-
CASNLRSGELFF
TGTGCCAGCAACTTGAGGTCCGGGGAGCTGTTTTTT
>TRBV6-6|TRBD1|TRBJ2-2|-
CAASTGVGTGELFF
TGTGCCGCCAGTACAGGGGTAGGCACCGGGGAGCTGTTTTTT
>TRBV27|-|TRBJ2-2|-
CASSLQATGELFF
TGTGCCAGCAGTTTACAAGCCACCGGGGAGCTGTTTTTT
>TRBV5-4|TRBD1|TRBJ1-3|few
CASSRTGAGNTIYF
TGTGCCAGCAGCCGGACAGGGGCTGGAAACACCATATATTTT
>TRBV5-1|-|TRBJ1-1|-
CASRQGTNTEAFF
TGCGCCAGCAGGCAGGGGACGAACACTGAAGCTTTCTTT
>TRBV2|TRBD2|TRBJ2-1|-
CASMGGEQFF
TGTGCCAGCATGGGAGGGGAGCAGTTCTTC
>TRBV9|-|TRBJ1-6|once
CASSVGLENSPLHF
TGTGCCAGCAGCGTCGGCCTGGAGAATTCACCCCTCCACTTT
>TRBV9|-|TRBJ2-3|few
CASSERTVLADTQYF
TGTGCCAGCAGCGAGCGGACAGTTTTGGCAGATACGCAGTATTTT
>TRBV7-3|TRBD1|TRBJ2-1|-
CASSSFRQGKNEQFF
TGTGCCAGCAGCTCCTTTCGACAGGGGAAGAATGAGCAGTTCTTC
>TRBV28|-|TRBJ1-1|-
CASSWRTEAFF
TGTGCCAGCAGTTGGAGGACTGAAGCTTTCTTT
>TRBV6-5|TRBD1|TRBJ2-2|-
CASSPGQGTGELFF
TGTGCCAGCAGTCCGGGACAGGGAACCGGGGAGCTGTTTTTT
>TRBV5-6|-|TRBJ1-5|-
CASSLGRGAHSNQPQHF
TGTGCCAGCAGCTTGGGACGGGGGGCTCATAGCAATCAGCCCCAGCATTTT
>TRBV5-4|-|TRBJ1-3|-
CASSLEGKYSGNTIYF
TGTGCCAGCAGCTTGGAGGGGAAATACTCTGGAAACACCATATATTTT
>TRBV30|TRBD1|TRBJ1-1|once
CAWSDDRDIMNTEAFF
TGTGCCTGGAGTGACGACAGGGATATCATGAACACTGAAGCTTTCTTT
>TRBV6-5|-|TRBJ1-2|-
CASRRGAGNYGYTF
TGTGCCAGCAGACGGGGGGCGGGTAACTATGGCTACACCTTC
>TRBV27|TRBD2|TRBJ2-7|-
CASSEVGLAGYEQYF
TGTGCCAGCAGCGAAGTGGGACTAGCTGGCTACGAGCAGTACTTC
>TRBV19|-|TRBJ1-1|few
CASSLGVGELNTEAFF
TGTGCCAGTAGTCTGGGTGTGGGAGAATTGAACACTGAAGCTTTCTTT
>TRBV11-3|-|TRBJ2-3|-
CASSSSRSSTDTQYF
TGTGCCAGCAGCTCATCTCGGTCTAGCACAGATACGCAGTATTTT
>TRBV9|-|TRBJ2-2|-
CASSVVWTSNTGELFF
TGTGCCAGCAGCGTAGTGTGGACATCGAACACCGGGGAGCTGTTTTTT
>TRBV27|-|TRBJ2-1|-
CASSGGPSYNEQFF
TGTGCCAGCAGCGGGGGGCCCTCCTACAATGAGCAGTTCTTC